This TCR beta chain was documented in a study of blood T cells in healthy people across ages. Notes on this clonotype: Its antigen remains unidentified.

The V end lost 2 bases, the J end lost 0 bases, and 10 bases lay between the germline ends. Germline assignment: CDR1 MNHEY and CDR2 SMNVEV (reference sequence). The CDR3 is 15 residues long. Study observations and caveats: Diversity was higher, and naive CD4+ cells more numerous, in long-lived donors than in aged donors. Naive and antigen-experienced cells were not separated, limiting conclusive comparison.

Alongside a J-beta primer mix, a sample-barcoded 5' primer served in a second PCR lasting roughly 7 to 11 cycles. TCRdb recomputed calls from the 5' RACE reads with MiXCR, one row per CDR3 protein. The sample includes about 1.8 million distinct CDR3 sequences, roughly 52% of them seen just once. The sample taken for sequencing was blood. This chain joins TRBV27 and TRBJ1-2; D is unresolved. The receptor was isolated from a woman aged 35 to 49 in good health. The chain's CDR3 is CASSLKHFANYGYTF. The CDR3 DNA reads TGTGCCAGCAGTTTAAAACACTTTGCTAACTATGGCTACACCTTC.